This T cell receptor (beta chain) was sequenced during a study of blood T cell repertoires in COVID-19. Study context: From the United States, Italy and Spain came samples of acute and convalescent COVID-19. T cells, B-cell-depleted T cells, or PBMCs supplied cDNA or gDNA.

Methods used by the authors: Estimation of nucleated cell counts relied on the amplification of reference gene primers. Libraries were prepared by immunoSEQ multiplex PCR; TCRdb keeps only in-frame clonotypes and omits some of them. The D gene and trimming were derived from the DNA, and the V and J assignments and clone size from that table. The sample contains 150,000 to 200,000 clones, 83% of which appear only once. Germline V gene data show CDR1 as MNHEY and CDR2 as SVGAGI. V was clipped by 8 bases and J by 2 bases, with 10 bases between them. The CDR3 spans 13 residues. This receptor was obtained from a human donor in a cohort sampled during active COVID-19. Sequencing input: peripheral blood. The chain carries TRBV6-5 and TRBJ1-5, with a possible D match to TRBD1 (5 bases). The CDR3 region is CASGAGGNQPQHF. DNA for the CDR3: TGTGCCAGCGGAGCGGGGGGCAATCAGCCCCAGCATTTT.